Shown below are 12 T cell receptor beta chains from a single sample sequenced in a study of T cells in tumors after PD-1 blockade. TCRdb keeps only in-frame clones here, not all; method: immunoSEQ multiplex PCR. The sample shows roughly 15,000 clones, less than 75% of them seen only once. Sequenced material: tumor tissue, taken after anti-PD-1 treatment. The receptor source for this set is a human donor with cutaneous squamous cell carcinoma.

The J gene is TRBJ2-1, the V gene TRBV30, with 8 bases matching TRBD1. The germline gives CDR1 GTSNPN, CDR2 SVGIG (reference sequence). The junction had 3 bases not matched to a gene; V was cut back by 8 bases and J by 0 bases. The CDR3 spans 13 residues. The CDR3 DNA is TGTGCCAGCGACAGGGGCTCCTACAATGAGCAGTTCTTC. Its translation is CASDRGSYNEQFF.

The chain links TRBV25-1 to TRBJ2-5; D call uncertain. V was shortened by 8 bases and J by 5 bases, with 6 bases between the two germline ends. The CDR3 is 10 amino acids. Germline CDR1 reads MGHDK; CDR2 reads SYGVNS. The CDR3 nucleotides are TGTGCCAGCCGGTTGGAGACCCAGTACTTC. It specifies CASRLETQYF.

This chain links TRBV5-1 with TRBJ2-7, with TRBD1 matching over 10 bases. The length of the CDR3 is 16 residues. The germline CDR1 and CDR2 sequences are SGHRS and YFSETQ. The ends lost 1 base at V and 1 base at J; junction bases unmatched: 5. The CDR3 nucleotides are TGCGCCAGCAGCTTGTTTCCGGGACAGGGGTCCTACGAGCAGTACTTC. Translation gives CASSLFPGQGSYEQYF.

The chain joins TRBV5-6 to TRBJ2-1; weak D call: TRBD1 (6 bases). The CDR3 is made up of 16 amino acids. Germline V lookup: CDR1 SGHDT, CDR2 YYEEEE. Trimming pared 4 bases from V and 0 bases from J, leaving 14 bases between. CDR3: CASSQWQGSSYNEQFF. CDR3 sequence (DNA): TGTGCCAGCAGCCAATGGCAGGGGAGCTCCTACAATGAGCAGTTCTTC.

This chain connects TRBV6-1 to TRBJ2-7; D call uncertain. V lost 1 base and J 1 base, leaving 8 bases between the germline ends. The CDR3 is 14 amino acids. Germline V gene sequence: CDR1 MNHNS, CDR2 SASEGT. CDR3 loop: CASSEVGISYEQYF. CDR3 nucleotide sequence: TGTGCCAGCAGTGAAGTGGGCATATCCTACGAGCAGTACTTC.

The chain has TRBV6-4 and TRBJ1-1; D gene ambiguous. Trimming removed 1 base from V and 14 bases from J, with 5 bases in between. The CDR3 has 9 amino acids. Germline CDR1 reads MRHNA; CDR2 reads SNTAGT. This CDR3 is CASSDLGFF. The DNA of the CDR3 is TGTGCCAGCAGTGACTTAGGATTCTTT.

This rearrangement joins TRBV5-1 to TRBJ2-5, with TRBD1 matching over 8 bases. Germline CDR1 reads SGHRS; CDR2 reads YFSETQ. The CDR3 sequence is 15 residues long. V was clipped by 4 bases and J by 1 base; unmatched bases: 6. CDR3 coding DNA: TGCGCCAGCAGCCTGCGCGGGACAGGCCAAGAGACCCAGTACTTC. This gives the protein CASSLRGTGQETQYF.

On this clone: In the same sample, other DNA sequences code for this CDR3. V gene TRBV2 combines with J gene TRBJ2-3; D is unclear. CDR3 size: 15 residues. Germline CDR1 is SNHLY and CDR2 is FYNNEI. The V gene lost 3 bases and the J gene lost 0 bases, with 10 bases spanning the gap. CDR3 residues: CASSDDRWSTDTQYF. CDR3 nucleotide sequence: TGTGCCAGCAGTGATGACCGGTGGAGCACAGATACGCAGTATTTT.

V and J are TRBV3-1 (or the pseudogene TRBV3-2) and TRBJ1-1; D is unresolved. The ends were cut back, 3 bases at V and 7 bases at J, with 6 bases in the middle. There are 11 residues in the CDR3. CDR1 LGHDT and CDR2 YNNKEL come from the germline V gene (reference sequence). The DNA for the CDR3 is TGTGCCAGCAGCCAGATGTTTGAAGCTTTCTTT. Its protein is CASSQMFEAFF.

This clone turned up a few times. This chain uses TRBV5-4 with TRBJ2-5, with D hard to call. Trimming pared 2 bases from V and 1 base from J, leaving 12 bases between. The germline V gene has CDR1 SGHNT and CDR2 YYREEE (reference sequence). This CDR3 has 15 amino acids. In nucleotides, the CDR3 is TGTGCCAGCAGCTTCACCAAACCCAGCCAAGAGACCCAGTACTTC. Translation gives CASSFTKPSQETQYF.

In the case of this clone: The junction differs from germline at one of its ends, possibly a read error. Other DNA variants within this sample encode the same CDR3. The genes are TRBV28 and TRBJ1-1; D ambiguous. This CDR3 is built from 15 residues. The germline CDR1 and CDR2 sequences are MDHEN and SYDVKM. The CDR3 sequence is CASSFTLLMNTEAFF. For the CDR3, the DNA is TGTGCCAGCAGTTTCACTTTATTAATGAACACTGAGGCTTTCTTT.

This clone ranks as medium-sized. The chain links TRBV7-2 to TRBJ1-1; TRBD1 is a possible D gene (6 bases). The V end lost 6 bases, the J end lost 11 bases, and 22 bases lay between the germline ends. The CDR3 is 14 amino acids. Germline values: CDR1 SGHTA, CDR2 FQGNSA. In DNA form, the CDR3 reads TGTGCCAGCAGACCAGACTCCACAGGGTTGGCCGCTTTCTTT. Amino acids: CASRPDSTGLAAFF.